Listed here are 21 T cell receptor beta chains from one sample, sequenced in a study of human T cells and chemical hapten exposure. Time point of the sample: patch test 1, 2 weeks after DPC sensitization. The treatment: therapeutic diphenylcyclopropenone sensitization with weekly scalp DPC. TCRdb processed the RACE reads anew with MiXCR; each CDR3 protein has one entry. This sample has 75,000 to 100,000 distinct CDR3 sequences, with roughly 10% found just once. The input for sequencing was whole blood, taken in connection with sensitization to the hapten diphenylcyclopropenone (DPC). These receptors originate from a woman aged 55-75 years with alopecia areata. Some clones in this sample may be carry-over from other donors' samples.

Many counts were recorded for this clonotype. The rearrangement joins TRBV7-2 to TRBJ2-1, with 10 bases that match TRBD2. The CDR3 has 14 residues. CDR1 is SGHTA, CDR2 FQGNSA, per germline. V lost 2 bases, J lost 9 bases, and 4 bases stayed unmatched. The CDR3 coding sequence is TGTGCCAGCAGCTTATTACGGACTAGCGGTGAGCAGTTCTTC. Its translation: CASSLLRTSGEQFF.

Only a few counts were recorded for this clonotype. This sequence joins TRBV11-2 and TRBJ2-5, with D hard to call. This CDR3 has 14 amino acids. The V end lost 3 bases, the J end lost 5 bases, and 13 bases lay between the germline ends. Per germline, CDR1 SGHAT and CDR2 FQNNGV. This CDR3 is CASSFRSYGETQYF. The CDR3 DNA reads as TGTGCCAGCAGCTTTAGGTCCTACGGGGAGACCCAGTACTTC.

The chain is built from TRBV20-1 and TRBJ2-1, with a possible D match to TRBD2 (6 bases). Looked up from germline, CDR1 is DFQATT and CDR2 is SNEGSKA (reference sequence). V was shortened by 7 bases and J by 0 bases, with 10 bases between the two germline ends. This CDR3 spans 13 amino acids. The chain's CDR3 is CSVRGVSYNEQFF. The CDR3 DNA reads TGCAGTGTCCGCGGGGTCTCCTACAATGAGCAGTTCTTC.

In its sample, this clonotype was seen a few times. The CDR3 sequence: CASSLGGETYEQYF. The CDR3 DNA follows: TGTGCCAGCAGCTTGGGGGGTGAGACCTACGAGCAGTACTTC. The chain carries TRBV11-2 and TRBJ2-7, with a possible D match to TRBD2 (6 bases). The germline V and J ends were trimmed by 3 bases and 2 bases, with 11 bases remaining between them. This CDR3 is built from 14 residues. CDR1 and CDR2 (germline): SGHAT, FQNNGV. Looking up the rest from reference TRBV11-2 and TRBJ2-7 gives the full variable domain: EAGVAQSPRYKIIEKRQSVAFWCNPISGHATLYWYQQILGQGPKLLIQFQNNGVVDDSQLPKDRFSAERLKGVDSTLKIQPAKLEDSAVYLCASSLGGETYEQYFGPGTRLTVT.

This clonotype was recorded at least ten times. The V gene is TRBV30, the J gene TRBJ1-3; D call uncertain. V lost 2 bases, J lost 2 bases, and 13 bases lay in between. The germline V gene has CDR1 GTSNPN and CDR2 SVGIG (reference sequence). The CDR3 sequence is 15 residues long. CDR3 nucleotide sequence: TGTGCCTGGAGTCGAGGCCGTTCGGCTGGAAACACCATATATTTT. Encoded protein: CAWSRGRSAGNTIYF.

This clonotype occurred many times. DNA for the CDR3: TGTGCCAGCTCAAAAGCGGGGGAGTTCTACGAGCAGTACTTC. Encoded protein: CASSKAGEFYEQYF. The rearrangement joins TRBV18 to TRBJ2-7; 8 bases agree with TRBD2. Per the germline V gene, CDR1 is KGHSH and CDR2 is LQKENI. CDR3 length: 14 residues. With V trimmed by 5 bases and J by 3 bases, 6 bases remained unmatched.

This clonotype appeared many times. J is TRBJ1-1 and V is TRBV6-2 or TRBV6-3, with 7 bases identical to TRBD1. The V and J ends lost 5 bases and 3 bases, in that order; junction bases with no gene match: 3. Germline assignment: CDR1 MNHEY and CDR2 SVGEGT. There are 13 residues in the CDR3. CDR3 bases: TGTGCCAGCAGTCGTAGGGGGCACACTGAAGCTTTCTTT. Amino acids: CASSRRGHTEAFF.

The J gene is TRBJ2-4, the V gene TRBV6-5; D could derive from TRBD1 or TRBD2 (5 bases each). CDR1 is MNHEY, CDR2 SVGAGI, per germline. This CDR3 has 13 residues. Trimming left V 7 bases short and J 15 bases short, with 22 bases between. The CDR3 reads CASTPSGAPLLYF. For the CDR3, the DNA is TGTGCCAGCACCCCGTCCGGGGCTCCCTTATTGTACTTC.

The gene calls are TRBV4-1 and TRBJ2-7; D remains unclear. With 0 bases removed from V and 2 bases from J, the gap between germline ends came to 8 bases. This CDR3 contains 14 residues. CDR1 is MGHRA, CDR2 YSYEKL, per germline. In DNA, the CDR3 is TGCGCCAGCAGCCAAGATGAGGACGCCTACGAGCAGTACTTC. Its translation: CASSQDEDAYEQYF.

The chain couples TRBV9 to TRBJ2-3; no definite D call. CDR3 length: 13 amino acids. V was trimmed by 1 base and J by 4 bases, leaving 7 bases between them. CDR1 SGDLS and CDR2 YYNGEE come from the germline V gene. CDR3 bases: TGTGCCAGCAGCGTACTTGGGGCAGATACGCAGTATTTT. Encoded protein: CASSVLGADTQYF.

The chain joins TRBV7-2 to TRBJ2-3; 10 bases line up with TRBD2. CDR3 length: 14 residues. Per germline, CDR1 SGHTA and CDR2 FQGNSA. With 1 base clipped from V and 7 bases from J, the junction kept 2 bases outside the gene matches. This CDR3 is CASSLGTSGNTQYF. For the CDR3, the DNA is TGTGCCAGCAGCTTAGGGACTAGCGGTAATACGCAGTATTTT.

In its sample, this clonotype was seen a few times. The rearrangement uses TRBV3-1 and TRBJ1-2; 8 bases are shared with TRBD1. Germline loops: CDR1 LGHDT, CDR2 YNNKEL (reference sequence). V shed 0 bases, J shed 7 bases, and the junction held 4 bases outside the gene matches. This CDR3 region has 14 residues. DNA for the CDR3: TGTGCCAGCAGCCAAGATATGACAGGGGTTGGCTACACCTTC. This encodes CASSQDMTGVGYTF.

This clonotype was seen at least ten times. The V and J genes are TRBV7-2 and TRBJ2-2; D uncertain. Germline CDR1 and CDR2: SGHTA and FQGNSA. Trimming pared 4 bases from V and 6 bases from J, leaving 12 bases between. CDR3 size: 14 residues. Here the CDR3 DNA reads TGTGCCAGCAGCTCAGAGTACTTGGCCGGGGAGCTGTTTTTT. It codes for CASSSEYLAGELFF.

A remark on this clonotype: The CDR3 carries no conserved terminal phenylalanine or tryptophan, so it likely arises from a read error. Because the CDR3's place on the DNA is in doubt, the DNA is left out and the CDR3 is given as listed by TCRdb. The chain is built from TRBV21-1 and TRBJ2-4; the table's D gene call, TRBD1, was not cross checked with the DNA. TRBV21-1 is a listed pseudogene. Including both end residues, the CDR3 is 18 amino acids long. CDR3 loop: CASSKHQTGVLAKNIQYS.

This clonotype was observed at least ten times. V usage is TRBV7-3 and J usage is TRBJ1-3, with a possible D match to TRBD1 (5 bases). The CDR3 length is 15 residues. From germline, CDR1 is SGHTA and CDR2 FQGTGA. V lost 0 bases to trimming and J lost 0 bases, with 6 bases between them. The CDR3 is CASSLTGDSGNTIYF. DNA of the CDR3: TGTGCCAGCAGCTTAACGGGGGACTCTGGAAACACCATATATTTT.

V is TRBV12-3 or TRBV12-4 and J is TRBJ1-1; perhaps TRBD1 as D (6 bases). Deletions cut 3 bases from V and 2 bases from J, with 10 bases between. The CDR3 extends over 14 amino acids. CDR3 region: CASSFGGLNTEAFF. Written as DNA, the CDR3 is TGTGCCAGCAGTTTTGGGGGGCTTAACACTGAAGCTTTCTTT.

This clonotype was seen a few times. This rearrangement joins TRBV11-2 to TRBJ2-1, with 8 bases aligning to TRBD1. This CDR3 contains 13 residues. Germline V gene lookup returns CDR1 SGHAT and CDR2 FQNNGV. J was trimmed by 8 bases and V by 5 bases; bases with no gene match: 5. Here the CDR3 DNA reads TGTGCCAGCAGCGAAGGGACAGGCGATGAGCAGTTCTTC. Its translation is CASSEGTGDEQFF.

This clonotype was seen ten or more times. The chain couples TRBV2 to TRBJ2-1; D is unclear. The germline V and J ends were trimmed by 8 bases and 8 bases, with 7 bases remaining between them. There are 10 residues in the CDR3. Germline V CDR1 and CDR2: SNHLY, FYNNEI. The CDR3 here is CASGQYEQFF. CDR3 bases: TGTGCCAGCGGTCAATATGAGCAGTTCTTC.

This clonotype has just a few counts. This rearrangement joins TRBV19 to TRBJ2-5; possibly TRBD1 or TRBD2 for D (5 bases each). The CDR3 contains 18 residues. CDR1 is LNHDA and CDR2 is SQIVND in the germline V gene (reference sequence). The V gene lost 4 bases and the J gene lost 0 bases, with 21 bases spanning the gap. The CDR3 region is CASSRGMTPPQNQETQYF. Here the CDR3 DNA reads TGTGCCAGTAGTAGGGGGATGACCCCGCCGCAGAACCAAGAGACCCAGTACTTC. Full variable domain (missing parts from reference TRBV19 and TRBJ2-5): DGGITQSPKYLFRKEGQNVTLSCEQNLNHDAMYWYRQDPGQGLRLIYYSQIVNDFQKGDIAEGYSVSREKKESFPLTVTSAQKNPTAFYLCASSRGMTPPQNQETQYFGPGTRLLVL.

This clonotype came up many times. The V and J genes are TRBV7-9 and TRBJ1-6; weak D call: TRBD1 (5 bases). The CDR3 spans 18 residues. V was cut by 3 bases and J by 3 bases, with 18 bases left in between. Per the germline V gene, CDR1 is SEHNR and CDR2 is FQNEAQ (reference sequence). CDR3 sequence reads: CASSFGVGRGVYNSPLHF. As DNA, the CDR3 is TGTGCCAGCAGCTTCGGGGTGGGGAGGGGTGTCTATAATTCACCCCTCCACTTT. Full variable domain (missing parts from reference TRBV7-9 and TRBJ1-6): DTGVSQNPRHKITKRGQNVTFRCDPISEHNRLYWYRQTLGQGPEFLTYFQNEAQLEKSRLLSDRFSAERPKGSFSTLEIQRTEQGDSAMYLCASSFGVGRGVYNSPLHFGNGTRLTVT.

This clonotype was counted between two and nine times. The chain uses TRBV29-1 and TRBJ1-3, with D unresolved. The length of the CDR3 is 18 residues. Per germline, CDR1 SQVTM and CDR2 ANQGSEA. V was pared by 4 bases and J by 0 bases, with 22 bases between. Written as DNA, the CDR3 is TGCAGCGTTGTCACCCCGAAATCCCGGACGGACTCTGGAAACACCATATATTTT. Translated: CSVVTPKSRTDSGNTIYF.